This is a list of T cell receptor beta chains from one sample in a study of neurological immune-mediated disorders. MiXCR, applied by TCRdb to the 5' RACE reads, yields one record per CDR3 protein. The sample holds 55,000 to 70,000 distinct CDR3 sequences, less than 6% seen once. Material: PBMCs. All receptors derive from a woman aged 45 to 65 with multiple sclerosis. Both conserved end residues are part of each CDR3. A D gene is named only where the DNA matches it firmly. Clone size appears in some rows only: once, few, many, or a class for an expanded clone.

clone_size j_call v_call d_call cdr3_nt cdr3_aa
few TRBJ2-3 TRBV18 TRBD1 TGTGCCAGCTCAGCGAGGACAGGCGGCACAGATACGCAGTATTTT CASSARTGGTDTQYF
NA TRBJ2-3 TRBV7-9 NA TGTGCCAGCAGCTTAGAAACTGCTACAGATACGCAGTATTTT CASSLETATDTQYF
few TRBJ1-2 TRBV20-1 NA TGCAGTGCTCAAGATCCTTCCTATGGCTACACCTTC CSAQDPSYGYTF
few TRBJ1-2 TRBV20-1 NA TGCAGTGCTAGCCCAGAGCAGGGCTATGGCTACACCTTC CSASPEQGYGYTF
many TRBJ2-1 TRBV4-1 TRBD2 TGCGCCAGCAGCCACCCGGGACTAAACAATGAGCAGTTCTTC CASSHPGLNNEQFF
many TRBJ1-2 TRBV5-1 NA TGCGCCAGCAGCTCTCAGGATTCTGGCGGCTACACCTTC CASSSQDSGGYTF
many TRBJ2-1 TRBV12-3/TRBV12-4 NA TGTGCCAGCCTTGGCAGCGGGCTCCAGCAGTTCTTC CASLGSGLQQFF
many TRBJ1-5 TRBV6-2/TRBV6-3 NA TGTGCCAGCAGTTCAGGTAGCAATCAGCCCCAGCATTTT CASSSGSNQPQHF
many TRBJ1-2 TRBV28 NA TGTGCCAGCCGTGGGGGCGCGGGGCTCACTTATGGCTACACCTTC CASRGGAGLTYGYTF
many TRBJ2-1 TRBV10-3 TRBD2 TGTGCCATCAGTGGGTTCTCGAGACTAGCATCGCATGAGCAGTTCTTC CAISGFSRLASHEQFF
many TRBJ2-2 TRBV20-1 NA TGCAGTGCAGACGTCACCAGGGGCCGGGAGCTGTTTTTT CSADVTRGRELFF
few TRBJ2-1 TRBV7-6 NA TGTGCCAGCAGCTTAGAGCCGAATGAGCAGTTCTTC CASSLEPNEQFF
few TRBJ1-5 TRBV5-1 NA TGCGCCAGCAGCTTGGACAGCCTGGAACAGCCCCAGAATTTT CASSLDSLEQPQNF
many TRBJ2-1 TRBV12-3/TRBV12-4 TRBD1 TGTGCCAGCAGCCGGCGACAGGGCGACGACAATGAGCAGTTCTTC CASSRRQGDDNEQFF
many TRBJ1-6 TRBV27 NA TGTGCCAGCGCCCGTGTCGAATCACCCCTCCACTTT CASARVESPLHF
many TRBJ2-1 TRBV12-3/TRBV12-4 NA TGTGCCAGCAGTAAAAACCTTGAGCAGTTCTTC CASSKNLEQFF
many TRBJ2-5 TRBV28 TRBD1 TGTGCCAGCAGCCCCCCCAGGGGGCAGGCCCTGGGCGAGACCCAGTACTTC CASSPPRGQALGETQYF
many TRBJ2-2 TRBV5-6 NA TGTGCCAGCAGCTGGGGTGGCGGCGGGGAGCTGTTTTTT CASSWGGGGELFF
NA TRBJ2-5 TRBV5-1 NA TGCGCCAGCAGCTTATGGGGGCCCCAAGAGACCCAGTACTTC CASSLWGPQETQYF
NA TRBJ1-1 TRBV3-1 NA TGTGCCAGCAGCCAAGAACGGGGAGCGGGGCGCCCTGAAGCTTTCTTT CASSQERGAGRPEAFF
many TRBJ2-3 TRBV29-1 NA TGCAGCGTTGTTGGCGTGAGCACAGATACGCAGTATTTT CSVVGVSTDTQYF
many TRBJ2-3 TRBV4-3 TRBD2 TGCGCCAGCAGCCAAGATTGGAGCGGGGGGGAAGGAGATACGCAGTATTTT CASSQDWSGGEGDTQYF
many TRBJ2-2 TRBV15 TRBD2 TGTGCCACCAGCCCTCGGGGCGGGGGGAACACCGGGGAGCTGTTTTTT CATSPRGGGNTGELFF
many TRBJ1-3 TRBV5-1 NA TGCGCCAGCAGCGCCTTCGACAGACTCTCTGGAAACACCATATATTTT CASSAFDRLSGNTIYF
many TRBJ2-2 TRBV11-3 TRBD1 TGTGCCAGCAGATCTAGGACAGGGGGCTTCGGGGAGCTGTTTTTT CASRSRTGGFGELFF
many TRBJ2-3 TRBV6-5 NA TGTGCCAGCAGGCGGGGGCTGGCCGATACGCAGTATTTT CASRRGLADTQYF
NA TRBJ1-1 TRBV7-8 NA TGTGCCAGCAGCTTACTCAAGGGTGGCGAAGCTTTCTTT CASSLLKGGEAFF
many TRBJ2-3 TRBV5-1 NA TGCGCCAGCAGCCCTGGGACATCCAAGAGCACAGATACGCAGTATTTT CASSPGTSKSTDTQYF
many TRBJ2-3 TRBV7-2 NA TGTGCCAGCAGCTTAGCGATCTACAGCACAGATACGCAGTATTTT CASSLAIYSTDTQYF